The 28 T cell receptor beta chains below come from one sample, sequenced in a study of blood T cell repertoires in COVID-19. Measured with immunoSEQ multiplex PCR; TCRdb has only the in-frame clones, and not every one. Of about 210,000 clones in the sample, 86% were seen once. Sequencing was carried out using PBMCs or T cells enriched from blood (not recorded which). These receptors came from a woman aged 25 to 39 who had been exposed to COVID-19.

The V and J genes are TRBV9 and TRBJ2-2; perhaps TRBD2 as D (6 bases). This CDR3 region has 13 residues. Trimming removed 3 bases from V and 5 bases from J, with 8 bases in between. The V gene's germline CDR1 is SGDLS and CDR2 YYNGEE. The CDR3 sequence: CASSGRGTGELFF. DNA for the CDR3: TGTGCCAGCAGCGGCCGGGGGACCGGGGAGCTGTTTTTT. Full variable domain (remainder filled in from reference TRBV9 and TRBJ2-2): DSGVTQTPKHLITATGQRVTLRCSPRSGDLSVYWYQQSLDQGLQFLIQYYNGEERAKGNILERFSAQQFPDLHSELNLSSLELGDSALYFCASSGRGTGELFFGEGSRLTVL.

The CDR3 bases are TGTGCCAGCAGACAGCGGGGGGGCGTGAGTTCCGAGCAGTACTTC. Amino acids: CASRQRGGVSSEQYF. V gene TRBV27 combines with J gene TRBJ2-7, with TRBD2 matching 10 bases. V shed 6 bases, J shed 6 bases, and the junction held 11 bases outside the gene matches. The germline V gene encodes CDR1 MNHEY and CDR2 SMNVEV (reference sequence). CDR3 length equals 15 residues.

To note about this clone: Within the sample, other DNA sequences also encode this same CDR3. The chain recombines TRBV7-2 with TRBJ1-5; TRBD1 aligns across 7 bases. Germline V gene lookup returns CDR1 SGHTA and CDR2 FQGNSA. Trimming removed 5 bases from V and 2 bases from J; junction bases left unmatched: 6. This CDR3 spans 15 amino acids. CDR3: CASSRNRGGNQPQHF. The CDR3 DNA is TGTGCCAGCAGCCGTAACAGGGGTGGCAATCAGCCCCAGCATTTT.

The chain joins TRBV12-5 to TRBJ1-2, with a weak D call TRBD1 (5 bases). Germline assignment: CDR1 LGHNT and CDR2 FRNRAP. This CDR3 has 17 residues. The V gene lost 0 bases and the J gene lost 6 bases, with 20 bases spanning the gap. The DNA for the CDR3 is TGTGCTAGTGGTTTGGTCCGGAGTGGAGGAGGGGTCAATGGCTACACCTTC. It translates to CASGLVRSGGGVNGYTF. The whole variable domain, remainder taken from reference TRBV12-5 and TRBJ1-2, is DARVTQTPRHKVTEMGQEVTMRCQPILGHNTVFWYRQTMMQGLELLAYFRNRAPLDDSGMPKDRFSAEMPDATLATLKIQPSEPRDSAVYFCASGLVRSGGGVNGYTFGSGTRLTVV.

The CDR3 nucleotides are TGTGCCAGCAGTTCCCAGGGCCCGGAGCAGCCCCAGCATTTT. Its translation is CASSSQGPEQPQHF. The chain employs TRBV27 and TRBJ1-5; D possibly corresponds to TRBD1 (5 bases). In germline, CDR1 is MNHEY, CDR2 SMNVEV (reference sequence). V lost 4 bases and J lost 7, with 14 bases in between. This CDR3 spans 14 amino acids.

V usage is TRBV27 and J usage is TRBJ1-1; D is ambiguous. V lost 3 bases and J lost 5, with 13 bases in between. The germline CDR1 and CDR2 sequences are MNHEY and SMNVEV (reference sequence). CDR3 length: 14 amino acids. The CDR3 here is CASSFAGFKTEAFF. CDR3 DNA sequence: TGTGCCAGCAGTTTTGCGGGCTTTAAGACTGAAGCTTTCTTT.

The CDR3 loop reads CASSDRDRAMTANVLTF. The CDR3 nucleotides are TGTGCCAGTAGCGATCGGGACAGGGCTATGACGGCCAACGTCCTGACTTTC. The V and J genes are TRBV19 and TRBJ2-6; 9 bases agree with TRBD1. Trimming cost V 6 bases and J 6 bases; bases outside gene matches: 12. The CDR3 extends over 17 amino acids. The germline CDR1 and CDR2 sequences are LNHDA and SQIVND (reference sequence).

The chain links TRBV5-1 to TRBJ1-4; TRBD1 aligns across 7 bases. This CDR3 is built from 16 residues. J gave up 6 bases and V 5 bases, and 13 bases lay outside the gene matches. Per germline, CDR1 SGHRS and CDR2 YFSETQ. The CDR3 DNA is TGCGCCAGCAGACAGAGCACGCAGGGGGGATATGAAAAACTGTTTTTT. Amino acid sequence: CASRQSTQGGYEKLFF. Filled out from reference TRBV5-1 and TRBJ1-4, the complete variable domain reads KAGVTQTPRYLIKTRGQQVTLSCSPISGHRSVSWYQQTPGQGLQFLFEYFSETQRNKGNFPGRFSGRQFSNSRSEMNVSTLELGDSALYLCASRQSTQGGYEKLFFGSGTQLSVL.

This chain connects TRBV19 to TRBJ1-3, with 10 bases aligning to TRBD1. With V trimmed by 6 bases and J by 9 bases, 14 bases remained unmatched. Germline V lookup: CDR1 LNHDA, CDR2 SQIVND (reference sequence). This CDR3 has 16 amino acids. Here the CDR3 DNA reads TGTGCCAGTAGCCTGCGGAGGACAGGGGGAATTGTCACCATATATTTT. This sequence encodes CASSLRRTGGIVTIYF.

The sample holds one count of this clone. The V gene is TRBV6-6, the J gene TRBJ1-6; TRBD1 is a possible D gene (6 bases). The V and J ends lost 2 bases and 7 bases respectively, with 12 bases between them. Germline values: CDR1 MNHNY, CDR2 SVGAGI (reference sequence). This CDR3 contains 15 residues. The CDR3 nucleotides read TGTGCCAGCAGTTACACCGGGGGGGCCAATTCACCCCTCCACTTT. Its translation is CASSYTGGANSPLHF.

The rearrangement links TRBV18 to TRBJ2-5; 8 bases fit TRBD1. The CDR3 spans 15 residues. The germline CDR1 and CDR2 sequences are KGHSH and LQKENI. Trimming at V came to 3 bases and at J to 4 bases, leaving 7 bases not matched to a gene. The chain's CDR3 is CASSPMTGVAETQYF. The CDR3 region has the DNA TGTGCCAGCTCACCGATGACAGGGGTTGCAGAGACCCAGTACTTC.

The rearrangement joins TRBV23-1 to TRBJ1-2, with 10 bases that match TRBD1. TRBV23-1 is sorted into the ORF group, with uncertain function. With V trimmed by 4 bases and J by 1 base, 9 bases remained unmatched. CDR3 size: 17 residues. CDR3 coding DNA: TGCGCCAGCAGTCCTAGACAGGGGGCAGGATTTAACTATGGCTACACCTTC. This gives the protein CASSPRQGAGFNYGYTF.

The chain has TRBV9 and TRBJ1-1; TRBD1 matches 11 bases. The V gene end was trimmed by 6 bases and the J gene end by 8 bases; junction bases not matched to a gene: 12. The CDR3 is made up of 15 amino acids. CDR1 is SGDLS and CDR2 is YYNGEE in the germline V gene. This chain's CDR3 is CASTRDRGVTREAFF. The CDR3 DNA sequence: TGTGCCAGCACCCGGGACAGGGGGGTGACCCGGGAAGCTTTCTTT. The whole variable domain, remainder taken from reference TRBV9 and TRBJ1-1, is DSGVTQTPKHLITATGQRVTLRCSPRSGDLSVYWYQQSLDQGLQFLIQYYNGEERAKGNILERFSAQQFPDLHSELNLSSLELGDSALYFCASTRDRGVTREAFFGQGTRLTVV.

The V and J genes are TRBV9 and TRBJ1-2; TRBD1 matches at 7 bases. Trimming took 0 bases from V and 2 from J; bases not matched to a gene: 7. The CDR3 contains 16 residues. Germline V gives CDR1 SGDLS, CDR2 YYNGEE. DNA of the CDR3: TGTGCCAGCAGCGTAGGACAGGGAATCAGCAACTATGGCTACACCTTC. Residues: CASSVGQGISNYGYTF.

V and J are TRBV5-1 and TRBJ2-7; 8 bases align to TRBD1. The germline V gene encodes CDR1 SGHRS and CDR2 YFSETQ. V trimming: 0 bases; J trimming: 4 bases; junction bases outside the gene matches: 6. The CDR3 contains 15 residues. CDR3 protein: CASSLESYRGYEQYF. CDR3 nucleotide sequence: TGCGCCAGCAGCTTGGAGTCCTACAGGGGGTACGAGCAGTACTTC.

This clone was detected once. CDR3 region: CASSLGHNYEQYF. CDR3 bases: TGTGCCAGCAGCTTGGGACACAACTACGAGCAGTACTTC. The V call is TRBV13, the J call TRBJ2-7, with D tentatively TRBD1 (6 bases). From germline, CDR1 is PRHDT and CDR2 FYEKMQ (reference sequence). V was cut by 3 bases and J by 3 bases, with 9 bases left in between. The CDR3 is 13 amino acids.

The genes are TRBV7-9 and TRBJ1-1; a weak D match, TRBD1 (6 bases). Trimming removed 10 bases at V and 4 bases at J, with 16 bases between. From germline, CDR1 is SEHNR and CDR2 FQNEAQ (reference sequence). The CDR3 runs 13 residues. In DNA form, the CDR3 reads TGTGCCACCCAAAGGAAGGACAGCACTGAAGCTTTCTTT. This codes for CATQRKDSTEAFF. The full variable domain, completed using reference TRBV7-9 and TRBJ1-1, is DTGVSQNPRHKITKRGQNVTFRCDPISEHNRLYWYRQTLGQGPEFLTYFQNEAQLEKSRLLSDRFSAERPKGSFSTLEIQRTEQGDSAMYLCATQRKDSTEAFFGQGTRLTVV.

CDR3 sequence reads: CASSGQGMGQQYF. In DNA, the CDR3 is TGTGCCAGCAGTGGTCAGGGGATGGGACAGCAGTACTTC. The chain joins TRBV2 to TRBJ2-7; D might be TRBD1 (6 bases). The V gene lost 4 bases and the J gene lost 8 bases, with 15 bases spanning the gap. The length of the CDR3 is 13 residues. Germline assignment: CDR1 SNHLY and CDR2 FYNNEI.

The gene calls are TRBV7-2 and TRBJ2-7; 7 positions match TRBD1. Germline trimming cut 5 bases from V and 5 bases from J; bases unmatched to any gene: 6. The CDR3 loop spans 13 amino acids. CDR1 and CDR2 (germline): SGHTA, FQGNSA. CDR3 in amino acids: CASSPTGIHEQYF. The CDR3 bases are TGTGCCAGCAGCCCGACAGGGATACACGAGCAGTACTTC.

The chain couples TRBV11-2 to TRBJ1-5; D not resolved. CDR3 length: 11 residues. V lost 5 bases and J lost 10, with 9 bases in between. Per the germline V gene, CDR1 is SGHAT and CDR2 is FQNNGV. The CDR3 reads CASSPECPQHF. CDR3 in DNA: TGTGCCAGCAGCCCGGAGTGTCCCCAGCATTTT.

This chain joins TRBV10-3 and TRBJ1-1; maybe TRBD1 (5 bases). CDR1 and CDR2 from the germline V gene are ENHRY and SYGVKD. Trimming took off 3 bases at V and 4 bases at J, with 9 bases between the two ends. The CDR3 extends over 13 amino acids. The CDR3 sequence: CAISDGGGTEAFF. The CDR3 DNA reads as TGTGCCATCAGTGATGGCGGGGGCACTGAAGCTTTCTTT.

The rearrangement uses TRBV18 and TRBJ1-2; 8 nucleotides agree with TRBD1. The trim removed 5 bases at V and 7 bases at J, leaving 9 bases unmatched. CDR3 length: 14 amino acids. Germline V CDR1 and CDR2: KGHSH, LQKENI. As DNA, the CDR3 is TGTGCCAGCTCAACCACTCAGGGGGCGGCTGGCTACACCTTC. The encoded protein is CASSTTQGAAGYTF.

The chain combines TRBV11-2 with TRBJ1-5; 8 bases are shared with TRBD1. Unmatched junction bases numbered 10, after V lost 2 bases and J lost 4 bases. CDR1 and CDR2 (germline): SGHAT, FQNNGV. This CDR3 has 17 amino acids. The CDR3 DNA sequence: TGTGCCAGCAGCTTAACGGCAGGGGGCATCGGGAATCAGCCCCAGCATTTT. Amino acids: CASSLTAGGIGNQPQHF.

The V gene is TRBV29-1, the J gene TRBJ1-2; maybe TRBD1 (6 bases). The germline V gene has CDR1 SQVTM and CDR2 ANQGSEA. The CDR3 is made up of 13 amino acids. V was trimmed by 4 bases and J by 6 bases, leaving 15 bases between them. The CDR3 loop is CSVGRGGAHGYTF. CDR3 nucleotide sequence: TGCAGCGTTGGGAGAGGGGGGGCCCATGGCTACACCTTC.

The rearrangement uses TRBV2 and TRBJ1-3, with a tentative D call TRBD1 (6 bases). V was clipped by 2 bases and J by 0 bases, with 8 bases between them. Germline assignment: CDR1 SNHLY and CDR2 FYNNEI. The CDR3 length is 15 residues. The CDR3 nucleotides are TGTGCCAGCAGTGAACAGGGGAACTCTGGAAACACCATATATTTT. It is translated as CASSEQGNSGNTIYF.

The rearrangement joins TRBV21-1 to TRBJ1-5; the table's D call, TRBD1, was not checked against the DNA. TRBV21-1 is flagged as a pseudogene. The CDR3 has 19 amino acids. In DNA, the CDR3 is TGTGCCAGCAGCACCTGCCGGGACAGGGGGAATCCAGGCAATCAGCCCCAGCATTTT. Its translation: CASSTCRDRGNPGNQPQHF.

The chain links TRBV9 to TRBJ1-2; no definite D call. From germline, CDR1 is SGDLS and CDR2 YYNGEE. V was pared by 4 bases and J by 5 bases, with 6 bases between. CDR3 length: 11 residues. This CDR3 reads CASSSLYGYTF. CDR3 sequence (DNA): TGTGCCAGCAGCTCTCTATATGGCTACACCTTC.

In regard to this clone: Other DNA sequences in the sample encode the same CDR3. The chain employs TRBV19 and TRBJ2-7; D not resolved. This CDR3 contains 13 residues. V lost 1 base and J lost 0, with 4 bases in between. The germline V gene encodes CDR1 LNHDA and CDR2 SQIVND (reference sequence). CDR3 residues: CASSIAYSYEQYF. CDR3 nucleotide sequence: TGTGCCAGTAGTATAGCCTACTCCTACGAGCAGTACTTC.